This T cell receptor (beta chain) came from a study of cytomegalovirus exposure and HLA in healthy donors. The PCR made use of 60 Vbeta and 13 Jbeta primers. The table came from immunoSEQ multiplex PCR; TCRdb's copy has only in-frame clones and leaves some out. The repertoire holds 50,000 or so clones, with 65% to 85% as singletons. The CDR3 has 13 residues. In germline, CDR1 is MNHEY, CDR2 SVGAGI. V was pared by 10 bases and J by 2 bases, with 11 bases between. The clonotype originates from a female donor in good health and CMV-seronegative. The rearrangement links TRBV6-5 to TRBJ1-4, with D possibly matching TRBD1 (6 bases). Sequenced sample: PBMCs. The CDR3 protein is CATKGGTNEKLFF. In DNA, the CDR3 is TGTGCCACAAAGGGGGGGACTAATGAAAAACTGTTTTTT.